These 32 T cell receptor beta chains share one sample of origin, sequenced in a study of patients and donors after allogeneic stem cell transplantation. TCRdb called the RT-PCR reads again in MiXCR, with one record for every CDR3 protein. The sample lists about 90,000 distinct CDR3 sequences; roughly 52% were seen once. Sample: blood, either unsorted or a sorted T cell fraction (not recorded which). Source of these receptors: a human donor who was either an allogeneic HSCT recipient or a stem cell or donor lymphocyte infusion donor (not recorded which). It is not recorded whose cells these are; they may come from a transplant donor.

The chain links TRBV7-9 to TRBJ2-2, with 7 bases that match TRBD1. The germline CDR1 and CDR2 sequences are SEHNR and FQNEAQ (reference sequence). The CDR3 has 15 residues. The junction had 6 bases not matched to a gene; V was cut back by 3 bases and J by 5 bases. The CDR3 sequence: CASSFRQGGTGELFF. The CDR3 DNA reads TGTGCCAGCAGCTTTCGACAGGGTGGGACCGGGGAGCTGTTTTTT.

V is TRBV28 and J is TRBJ1-6, with D unresolved. V lost 7 bases and J 0 bases, leaving 7 bases between the germline ends. Per the germline V gene, CDR1 is MDHEN and CDR2 is SYDVKM. The CDR3 spans 14 residues. The CDR3 spells CASTPPSYNSPLHF. The CDR3 DNA is TGTGCCAGCACTCCTCCCTCCTATAATTCACCCCTCCACTTT.

The rearrangement joins TRBV28 to TRBJ1-1; 7 positions match TRBD1. Germline V gene data show CDR1 as MDHEN and CDR2 as SYDVKM. With 2 bases clipped from V and 4 bases from J, the junction kept 7 bases outside the gene matches. CDR3 length: 15 amino acids. The CDR3 spells CASSLAAGGATEAFF. CDR3 DNA: TGTGCCAGCAGTTTAGCGGCAGGGGGGGCCACTGAAGCTTTCTTT.

Only a few counts were recorded for this clonotype. This CDR3 reads CASSQDYDGEAGYTF. CDR3 sequence (DNA): TGTGCCAGCAGCCAAGATTATGACGGAGAGGCGGGCTACACCTTC. V is TRBV3-1 and J is TRBJ1-2; D is unresolved. The CDR3 runs to 15 residues. CDR1 LGHDT and CDR2 YNNKEL come from the germline V gene (reference sequence). V lost 0 bases and J 8 bases, leaving 16 bases between the germline ends. Supplemented by reference TRBV3-1 and TRBJ1-2, the full variable domain reads DTAVSQTPKYLVTQMGNDKSIKCEQNLGHDTMYWYKQDSKKFLKIMFSYNNKELIINETVPNRFSPKSPDKAHLNLHINSLELGDSAVYFCASSQDYDGEAGYTFGSGTRLTVV.

The genes are TRBV28 and TRBJ1-2; a possible D gene is TRBD1 (5 bases). CDR3 length: 15 amino acids. The V end lost 0 bases, the J end lost 4 bases, and 12 bases lay between the germline ends. The germline V gene has CDR1 MDHEN and CDR2 SYDVKM. CDR3 sequence: CASSLWETATYGYTF. In DNA, the CDR3 is TGTGCCAGCAGTTTATGGGAGACAGCGACCTATGGCTACACCTTC.

The rearrangement joins TRBV4-3 to TRBJ1-3; TRBD1 aligns across 7 bases. The CDR3 contains 14 residues. After removal of 3 bases from V and 7 bases from J, the junction contained 6 bases not matched to a gene. From germline, CDR1 is LGHNA and CDR2 YSLEER. The CDR3: CASSQLQGLNTIYF. In DNA, the CDR3 is TGCGCCAGCAGCCAGTTACAGGGGCTCAACACCATATATTTT.

This clonotype came up a few times. The J gene is TRBJ1-1, the V gene TRBV12-3 or TRBV12-4; D not certain. The CDR3 extends over 14 amino acids. V lost 4 bases and J 2 bases, leaving 11 bases between the germline ends. CDR3 loop: CASSYRERNTEAFF. CDR3 in DNA: TGTGCCAGCAGTTATAGGGAACGAAACACTGAAGCTTTCTTT.

This clonotype showed up just a few times. J is TRBJ1-1 and V is TRBV6-2 or TRBV6-3; TRBD1 might be the D (5 bases). The germline CDR1 and CDR2 sequences are MNHEY and SVGEGT. V lost 7 bases and J 5 bases, leaving 23 bases between the germline ends. This CDR3 has 16 amino acids. The CDR3 DNA sequence: TGTGCCAGCAACGACCCGGGACTCACTCTGAGGACTGAAGCTTTCTTT. Amino acid sequence: CASNDPGLTLRTEAFF.

Here the CDR3 DNA reads TGTGCCAGCAGACAGGACACCTACAATGAGCAGTTCTTC. It translates to CASRQDTYNEQFF. The V call is TRBV7-3, the J call TRBJ2-1; perhaps TRBD1 as D (5 bases). Germline assignment: CDR1 SGHTA and CDR2 FQGTGA. The germline V and J ends were trimmed by 6 bases and 2 bases, with 8 bases remaining between them. The CDR3 contains 13 residues.

This clonotype was observed a single time. The rearrangement joins TRBV12-3 or TRBV12-4 to TRBJ2-1; D is ambiguous. V shed 1 base and J shed 9 bases, with 7 bases lying between them. This CDR3 is built from 12 residues. This CDR3 reads CASSLGVFEQFF. CDR3 bases: TGTGCCAGCAGTTTAGGGGTTTTTGAGCAGTTCTTC.

The chain recombines TRBV4-3 with TRBJ2-7, with TRBD2 matching 7 bases. Germline V gene lookup returns CDR1 LGHNA and CDR2 YSLEER. V lost 1 base and J lost 4; bases outside the gene matches: 7. The CDR3 is made up of 15 amino acids. CDR3 residues: CASSQGRGSGYEQYF. Written as DNA, the CDR3 is TGCGCCAGCAGCCAAGGGCGTGGTAGCGGGTACGAGCAGTACTTC.

This clonotype was seen a few times. The chain combines TRBV6-5 with TRBJ1-6; D ambiguous. Trimming cost V 7 bases and J 7 bases, with 17 bases left between them. Germline CDR1 and CDR2: MNHEY and SVGAGI. The CDR3 covers 15 residues. The CDR3 protein is CASTNQGLLNSPLHF. The CDR3 coding sequence is TGTGCCAGCACCAATCAAGGACTGCTAAATTCACCCCTCCACTTT.

This clonotype came up a few times. The rearrangement joins TRBV12-3 or TRBV12-4 to TRBJ1-1; TRBD1 matches at 7 bases. V trimming: 2 bases; J trimming: 3 bases; junction bases outside the gene matches: 0. The CDR3 loop spans 13 amino acids. The CDR3, as DNA: TGTGCCAGCAGTTTAACAGGGGACACTGAAGCTTTCTTT. Residues: CASSLTGDTEAFF.

This clonotype has only a few counts. The V and J genes are TRBV19 and TRBJ1-5; 9 bases line up with TRBD1. This CDR3 region has 16 residues. Trimming removed 10 bases from V and 9 bases from J; junction bases left unmatched: 19. Germline V lookup: CDR1 LNHDA, CDR2 SQIVND (reference sequence). The CDR3 nucleotides read TGTGCCACCGCGGGACAGGGTTTGAGAGGGGGGCCGCCCCAGCATTTT. Protein product: CATAGQGLRGGPPQHF.

This chain joins TRBV4-3 and TRBJ1-1; unclear D gene. This CDR3 is 15 amino acids long. V was cut by 2 bases and J by 4 bases, with 14 bases left in between. Germline CDR1 and CDR2: LGHNA and YSLEER. This CDR3 is CASSQTWGSVTEAFF. CDR3 sequence (DNA): TGCGCCAGCAGCCAAACCTGGGGTTCCGTCACTGAAGCTTTCTTT.

The chain uses TRBV28 and TRBJ1-5; possibly TRBD1 for D (5 bases). Trimming shortened V by 6 bases and J by 5 bases, and 14 bases separated the two germline ends. CDR1 and CDR2 (germline): MDHEN, SYDVKM. This CDR3 is 14 amino acids long. CDR3 in DNA: TGTGCCAGCAGCACTACAGGTGACTATCAGCCCCAGCATTTT. This translates into CASSTTGDYQPQHF.

This clonotype was counted a few times. The chain combines TRBV27 with TRBJ1-1; D call uncertain. V lost 6 bases and J 0 bases, leaving 8 bases between the germline ends. The CDR3 has 13 amino acids. Germline-derived CDR1 and CDR2 are MNHEY and SMNVEV (reference sequence). CDR3: CASRDLLNTEAFF. The CDR3 DNA reads as TGTGCCAGCAGAGATTTGTTGAACACTGAAGCTTTCTTT.

The V gene is TRBV9, the J gene TRBJ1-3; D not resolved. Germline values: CDR1 SGDLS, CDR2 YYNGEE. V was trimmed by 6 bases and J by 0 bases, leaving 10 bases between them. This CDR3 is built from 14 residues. The CDR3: CASNQDSSGNTIYF. As DNA, the CDR3 is TGTGCCAGCAACCAGGATTCCTCTGGAAACACCATATATTTT. The whole variable domain, remainder taken from reference TRBV9 and TRBJ1-3, is DSGVTQTPKHLITATGQRVTLRCSPRSGDLSVYWYQQSLDQGLQFLIQYYNGEERAKGNILERFSAQQFPDLHSELNLSSLELGDSALYFCASNQDSSGNTIYFGEGSWLTVV.

This clonotype was observed a handful of times. The chain has TRBV7-9 and TRBJ1-3, with no clear D. Looked up from germline, CDR1 is SEHNR and CDR2 is FQNEAQ (reference sequence). The CDR3 covers 13 residues. With 2 bases removed from V and 4 bases from J, the gap between germline ends came to 6 bases. In nucleotides, the CDR3 is TGTGCCAGCAGCTTATTTGCCGGAAACACCATATATTTT. Translated: CASSLFAGNTIYF.

The CDR3 here is CASRILQETQYF. The CDR3 coding sequence is TGTGCCAGCAGGATATTACAAGAGACCCAGTACTTC. This chain joins TRBV5-5 and TRBJ2-5; no firm D call. CDR1 SGHKS and CDR2 YYEKEE come from the germline V gene (reference sequence). The ends were cut back, 5 bases at V and 2 bases at J, with 7 bases in the middle. The CDR3 contains 12 residues.

CDR3 sequence reads: CSVVPGWDRTNEKLFF. CDR3 sequence (DNA): TGCAGCGTTGTCCCAGGGTGGGATAGAACTAATGAAAAACTGTTTTTT. The chain combines TRBV29-1 with TRBJ1-4; D possibly corresponds to TRBD1 (5 bases). Looked up from germline, CDR1 is SQVTM and CDR2 is ANQGSEA. With 4 bases removed from V and 1 base from J, the gap between germline ends came to 16 bases. This CDR3 is built from 16 residues.

The genes are TRBV28 and TRBJ2-5, with D possibly TRBD2 on 6 matching bases. The germline V gene has CDR1 MDHEN and CDR2 SYDVKM. CDR3 length equals 15 residues. V lost 10 bases and J 4 bases, leaving 22 bases between the germline ends. CDR3 nucleotides: TGTGCCACCCTATCAGCTACCGTGGGAGGAGAGACCCAGTACTTC. Translation gives CATLSATVGGETQYF. The entire variable domain, with the rest obtained from reference TRBV28 and TRBJ2-5, is as follows: DVKVTQSSRYLVKRTGEKVFLECVQDMDHENMFWYRQDPGLGLRLIYFSYDVKMKEKGDIPEGYSVSREKKERFSLILESASTNQTSMYLCATLSATVGGETQYFGPGTRLLVL.

This clonotype has only a few counts. This sequence joins TRBV4-3 and TRBJ1-6; D is unclear. The CDR3 is made up of 17 amino acids. Trimming took off 5 bases at V and 0 bases at J, with 14 bases between the two ends. CDR1 LGHNA and CDR2 YSLEER come from the germline V gene. CDR3 bases: TGCGCCAGCAGCGCCCGCCACCAAAGCTCCTATAATTCACCCCTCCACTTT. It encodes CASSARHQSSYNSPLHF.

J is TRBJ1-5 and V is TRBV4-1; 10 nucleotides line up with TRBD1. The CDR3 covers 15 residues. Germline trimming cut 4 bases from V and 5 bases from J; bases unmatched to any gene: 5. Germline loops: CDR1 MGHRA, CDR2 YSYEKL. CDR3 protein: CASSRGTGDYQPQHF. The CDR3, as DNA: TGCGCCAGCAGCCGGGGGACAGGGGATTATCAGCCCCAGCATTTT.

This clonotype was seen a single time. The J gene is TRBJ2-1, the V gene TRBV24-1; 10 bases align to TRBD2. This CDR3 spans 16 amino acids. Germline CDR1 is KGHDR and CDR2 is SFDVKD. Trimming at V came to 3 bases and at J to 3 bases, leaving 4 bases not matched to a gene. The CDR3 region is CATSDMTSGHYNEQFF. CDR3 nucleotides: TGTGCCACCAGTGATATGACTAGCGGGCACTACAATGAGCAGTTCTTC.

This chain joins TRBV5-5 and TRBJ1-6, with D unclear. V was trimmed by 0 bases and J by 0 bases, leaving 10 bases between them. The germline V gene has CDR1 SGHKS and CDR2 YYEKEE (reference sequence). CDR3 length: 17 amino acids. Here the CDR3 DNA reads TGTGCCAGCAGCTTGGTCGTCGGGAGCTCCTATAATTCACCCCTCCACTTT. It specifies CASSLVVGSSYNSPLHF.

The chain employs TRBV20-1 and TRBJ1-6; D is unclear. Per germline, CDR1 DFQATT and CDR2 SNEGSKA (reference sequence). The CDR3 is 12 amino acids. V gave up 4 bases and J gave up 7 bases, with 8 bases separating them. The CDR3 DNA sequence: TGCAGTGCTAAACGGGAGAATTCACCCCTCCACTTT. Protein: CSAKRENSPLHF.

This sequence joins TRBV10-3 and TRBJ1-6; TRBD1 matches 8 bases. This CDR3 has 15 amino acids. V shed 2 bases and J 7 bases; nucleotides not matched to a gene: 4. The germline CDR1 and CDR2 sequences are ENHRY and SYGVKD. As DNA, the CDR3 is TGTGCCATCAGTGAGGCGGGACAGGCCAATTCACCCCTCCACTTT. Amino acid sequence: CAISEAGQANSPLHF.

This sequence joins TRBV20-1 and TRBJ1-3; D is ambiguous. Germline CDR1 DFQATT, CDR2 SNEGSKA (reference sequence). V gave up 7 bases and J gave up 1 base, with 11 bases separating them. This CDR3 spans 13 amino acids. The CDR3 DNA follows: TGCAGTGTCCCGGGTTTTTCTGGAAACACCATATATTTT. Translation: CSVPGFSGNTIYF.

A single count supports this clonotype. The chain combines TRBV12-3 or TRBV12-4 with TRBJ2-3, with 8 positions matching TRBD2. Germline trimming cut 3 bases from V and 2 bases from J; bases unmatched to any gene: 7. The CDR3 loop spans 16 amino acids. The CDR3 spells CASSFQLAASTDTQYF. As DNA, the CDR3 is TGTGCCAGCAGTTTCCAACTAGCGGCCTCCACAGATACGCAGTATTTT.

This chain connects TRBV9 to TRBJ1-3; D uncertain. The CDR3 sequence is 15 residues long. Trimming took 0 bases from V and 4 from J, leaving 11 bases between them. CDR1 SGDLS and CDR2 YYNGEE come from the germline V gene. The CDR3 spells CASSVGVDRGNTIYF. The CDR3 nucleotides read TGTGCCAGCAGCGTAGGGGTCGACCGGGGAAACACCATATATTTT.

V and J are TRBV28 and TRBJ1-2; unclear D gene. V dropped 5 bases and J dropped 5 bases, with 12 bases sitting between them. The germline V gene has CDR1 MDHEN and CDR2 SYDVKM. The CDR3 extends over 13 amino acids. This chain's CDR3 is CASSPGSLYGYTF. The CDR3 DNA reads as TGTGCCAGCAGTCCGGGATCTCTTTATGGCTACACCTTC.